Presented here are 30 T cell receptor beta chains from one specimen sequenced in a study of cytotoxic CD8 clonotypes in ibrutinib-treated CLL. Sequencing was performed with immunoSEQ multiplex PCR; in TCRdb, only in-frame clones are kept and a portion is missing. The table has about 45,000 clones, about 69% seen once. Sample: PBMCs, taken after 24 months of ibrutinib treatment. The source of these receptors is a human donor with chronic lymphocytic leukemia.

This sequence joins TRBV6-1 and TRBJ2-7; 11 bases are shared with TRBD2. Looked up from germline, CDR1 is MNHNS and CDR2 is SASEGT. V was clipped by 6 bases and J by 4 bases; unmatched bases: 5. The CDR3 loop spans 14 amino acids. The CDR3 loop is CASRSSGRMYEQYF. DNA for the CDR3: TGTGCCAGCAGGTCTAGCGGGAGGATGTACGAGCAGTACTTC.

This clone turned up a few times. The chain employs TRBV6-1 and TRBJ2-3; TRBD2 matches 9 bases. CDR3 length: 19 residues. CDR1 and CDR2 (germline): MNHNS, SASEGT. With V trimmed by 2 bases and J by 4 bases, 16 bases remained unmatched. The CDR3 DNA is TGTGCCAGCAGTGAAAGGGCAGGGGAGGCGGGGGGGCTGTCAGATACGCAGTATTTT. Its translation is CASSERAGEAGGLSDTQYF.

The chain couples TRBV28 to TRBJ2-7; D might be TRBD2 (5 bases). This CDR3 spans 15 amino acids. Trimming took off 2 bases at V and 7 bases at J, with 18 bases between the two ends. Germline CDR1 is MDHEN and CDR2 is SYDVKM. CDR3 protein: CASSLLEPGEREQYF. The CDR3 DNA is TGTGCCAGCAGTTTACTTGAGCCTGGGGAGCGGGAGCAGTACTTC.

The chain joins TRBV11-2 to TRBJ1-2; 8 nucleotides match TRBD1. This CDR3 has 15 amino acids. Germline CDR1 is SGHAT and CDR2 is FQNNGV. The V gene end was trimmed by 5 bases and the J gene end by 4 bases; junction bases not matched to a gene: 9. CDR3 in DNA: TGTGCCAGCAGCCTAGGGACAGGTCGGGGCTATGGCTACACCTTC. As protein: CASSLGTGRGYGYTF.

The V call is TRBV7-2, the J call TRBJ2-6, with D uncertain. Looked up from germline, CDR1 is SGHTA and CDR2 is FQGNSA. This CDR3 comprises 15 residues. V was clipped by 1 base and J by 1 base, with 5 bases between them. CDR3 coding DNA: TGTGCCAGCAGCTTAGGCTCATCTGGGGCCAACGTCCTGACTTTC. The encoded protein is CASSLGSSGANVLTF. The whole variable domain, remainder taken from reference TRBV7-2 and TRBJ2-6, is GAGVSQSPSNKVTEKGKDVELRCDPISGHTALYWYRQSLGQGLEFLIYFQGNSAPDKSGLPSDRFSAERTGGSVSTLTIQRTQQEDSAVYLCASSLGSSGANVLTFGAGSRLTVL.

This clone was seen a handful of times. The chain is built from TRBV11-2 and TRBJ1-1; D gene ambiguous. CDR1 and CDR2 (germline): SGHAT, FQNNGV. V lost 2 bases to trimming and J lost 3 bases, with 4 bases between them. The CDR3 sequence is 12 residues long. CDR3 amino acids: CASSLLDTEAFF. The CDR3 DNA sequence: TGTGCCAGCAGCTTACTAGACACTGAAGCTTTCTTT.

This chain joins TRBV5-6 and TRBJ2-3; 11 bases line up with TRBD2. This CDR3 is built from 17 residues. After removal of 2 bases from V and 4 bases from J, the junction contained 9 bases not matched to a gene. In germline, CDR1 is SGHDT, CDR2 YYEEEE. CDR3 protein: CASSLSGTSGAADTQYF. The CDR3 DNA sequence: TGTGCCAGCAGCTTATCCGGGACTAGCGGAGCTGCAGATACGCAGTATTTT.

This clone came up many times. The rearrangement links TRBV7-9 to TRBJ2-7; perhaps TRBD2 as D (5 bases). Trimming removed 1 base from V and 5 bases from J, with 12 bases in between. The CDR3 totals 14 residues. Germline V gene data show CDR1 as SEHNR and CDR2 as FQNEAQ (reference sequence). The CDR3 loop is CASSLESGYHEQYF. Written as DNA, the CDR3 is TGTGCCAGCAGCTTAGAGTCGGGATATCACGAGCAGTACTTC.

This clone was detected once. The gene calls are TRBV5-1 and TRBJ2-6, with 7 bases fitting TRBD1. The CDR3 runs to 17 residues. J lost 1 base, V lost 4 bases, and 8 bases had no gene match. The germline gives CDR1 SGHRS, CDR2 YFSETQ. The CDR3 coding sequence is TGCGCCAGCAGCCCTACGACAGGGAATTCTGGGGCCAACGTCCTGACTTTC. This sequence encodes CASSPTTGNSGANVLTF.

CDR3 residues: CASSEWIGRASGRGNTGELFF. In nucleotides, the CDR3 is TGTGCCAGCAGTGAATGGATCGGGAGGGCTAGCGGGAGGGGTAACACCGGGGAGCTGTTTTTT. The rearrangement joins TRBV6-1 to TRBJ2-2, with 12 nucleotides matching TRBD2. V lost 2 bases, J lost 2 bases, and 15 bases stayed unmatched. The CDR3 contains 21 residues. In germline, CDR1 is MNHNS, CDR2 SASEGT.

This clone has a handful of counts. The chain couples TRBV2 to TRBJ1-2, with TRBD1 matching 7 bases. Trimming removed 6 bases from V and 4 bases from J; junction bases left unmatched: 5. This CDR3 is built from 13 residues. Germline V gives CDR1 SNHLY, CDR2 FYNNEI. CDR3 sequence (DNA): TGTGCCAGCAGGGATGACAGGGCCTATGGCTACACCTTC. Translation gives CASRDDRAYGYTF.

The chain employs TRBV5-1 and TRBJ2-5; D perhaps matches TRBD2 (5 bases). Germline assignment: CDR1 SGHRS and CDR2 YFSETQ. V was shortened by 5 bases and J by 5 bases, with 16 bases between the two germline ends. The CDR3 covers 14 residues. The chain's CDR3 is CASRALPGGETQYF. The CDR3 bases are TGCGCCAGCAGAGCTCTCCCGGGCGGGGAGACCCAGTACTTC.

This chain links TRBV27 with TRBJ1-3; 7 bases match TRBD1. V was clipped by 2 bases and J by 4 bases; unmatched bases: 5. There are 15 residues in the CDR3. CDR1 and CDR2 from the germline V gene are MNHEY and SMNVEV (reference sequence). CDR3 loop: CASSLRGQIGNTIYF. In nucleotides, the CDR3 is TGTGCCAGCAGTTTACGGGGACAGATAGGAAACACCATATATTTT.

This chain uses TRBV15 with TRBJ2-3; weak D call: TRBD2 (6 bases). Germline V gene data show CDR1 as LNHNV and CDR2 as YYDKDF (reference sequence). Trimming shortened V by 5 bases and J by 2 bases, and 23 bases separated the two germline ends. This CDR3 spans 18 amino acids. DNA for the CDR3: TGTGCCACCAGCTCCGGCGTCTTATGGGACTTATACACAGATACGCAGTATTTT. Translated: CATSSGVLWDLYTDTQYF.

The rearrangement joins TRBV6-5 to TRBJ1-1; D is uncertain. There are 14 residues in the CDR3. In germline, CDR1 is MNHEY, CDR2 SVGAGI. Deletions cut 2 bases from V and 3 bases from J, with 10 bases between. CDR3 in DNA: TGTGCCAGCAGTTACATGGTGAGGGACACTGAAGCTTTCTTT. Protein: CASSYMVRDTEAFF.

This clone was counted ten times or more. The rearrangement uses TRBV30 and TRBJ1-5; D not resolved. The CDR3 spans 12 residues. Trimming cost V 0 bases and J 5 bases, with 5 bases left between them. CDR1 and CDR2 from the germline V gene are GTSNPN and SVGIG (reference sequence). The CDR3 coding sequence is TGTGCCTGGAGTGTACCCTATCAGCCCCAGCATTTT. Translating it yields CAWSVPYQPQHF.

This sequence joins TRBV10-3 and TRBJ2-6, with 9 bases aligning to TRBD2. Trimming removed 8 bases from V and 0 bases from J; junction bases left unmatched: 14. The CDR3 is 19 amino acids. Germline V lookup: CDR1 ENHRY, CDR2 SYGVKD. The CDR3 nucleotides read TGTGCCATCCGCACGACTAGCGGATCCCGATACTCTGGGGCCAACGTCCTGACTTTC. This translates into CAIRTTSGSRYSGANVLTF.

J is TRBJ2-2 and V is TRBV5-4, with 8 bases matching TRBD2. This CDR3 is 15 amino acids long. J was trimmed by 6 bases and V by 3 bases; bases with no gene match: 7. CDR1 is SGHNT and CDR2 is YYREEE in the germline V gene (reference sequence). The CDR3 DNA sequence: TGTGCCAGCAGCTACGTAGCGGGGATCGCCGGGGAGCTGTTTTTT. Residues: CASSYVAGIAGELFF.

The chain couples TRBV2 to TRBJ2-7; TRBD1 aligns across 11 bases. After removal of 7 bases from V and 3 bases from J, the junction contained 5 bases not matched to a gene. Germline V CDR1 and CDR2: SNHLY, FYNNEI. This CDR3 has 14 amino acids. CDR3 loop: CASTLDRGLYEQYF. Written as DNA, the CDR3 is TGTGCCAGCACCTTGGACAGGGGGCTCTACGAGCAGTACTTC. The full variable domain, its missing parts supplied by reference TRBV2 and TRBJ2-7, is EPEVTQTPSHQVTQMGQEVILRCVPISNHLYFYWYRQILGQKVEFLVSFYNNEISEKSEIFDDQFSVERPDGSNFTLKIRSTKLEDSAMYFCASTLDRGLYEQYFGPGTRLTVT.

The J gene is TRBJ2-5, the V gene TRBV29-1; D remains unclear. CDR1 SQVTM and CDR2 ANQGSEA come from the germline V gene. The CDR3 covers 12 residues. The V gene lost 4 bases and the J gene lost 2 bases, with 8 bases spanning the gap. CDR3: CSVALTQETQYF. The DNA for the CDR3 is TGCAGCGTTGCACTCACTCAAGAGACCCAGTACTTC.

This CDR3 reads CAIVPDRAGTEAFF. The CDR3 coding sequence is TGTGCCATCGTTCCCGACAGGGCGGGCACTGAAGCTTTCTTT. The chain carries TRBV10-3 and TRBJ1-1; the match to TRBD1 covers 7 bases. This CDR3 has 14 residues. Trimming at V came to 8 bases and at J to 4 bases, leaving 10 bases not matched to a gene. Germline V gene lookup returns CDR1 ENHRY and CDR2 SYGVKD.

This clone was seen a few times. V and J are TRBV4-2 and TRBJ1-4; TRBD1 is a possible D gene (5 bases). V was shortened by 4 bases and J by 5 bases, with 11 bases between the two germline ends. Germline V gene data show CDR1 as LGHNA and CDR2 as YNFKEQ. The CDR3 contains 14 residues. The CDR3 nucleotides read TGTGCCAGCAGCCGCAGGGTCCGGAATGAAAAACTGTTTTTT. Protein: CASSRRVRNEKLFF.

This chain uses TRBV2 with TRBJ2-2; TRBD1 might be the D (6 bases). V lost 6 bases, J lost 6 bases, and 14 bases lay in between. This CDR3 is 14 amino acids long. Germline V gene lookup returns CDR1 SNHLY and CDR2 FYNNEI. The CDR3 protein is CASSQNRASGELFF. The CDR3 nucleotides are TGTGCCAGCAGCCAGAACAGGGCATCCGGGGAGCTGTTTTTT.

The chain recombines TRBV29-1 with TRBJ2-7; 14 nucleotides align to TRBD2. Germline V CDR1 and CDR2: SQVTM, ANQGSEA. V trimming: 5 bases; J trimming: 3 bases; junction bases outside the gene matches: 3. The length of the CDR3 is 14 residues. This chain's CDR3 is CSVYGLAGGYEQYF. Here the CDR3 DNA reads TGCAGCGTTTACGGACTAGCGGGGGGCTACGAGCAGTACTTC.

J is TRBJ2-3 and V is TRBV6-4, with a tentative D call TRBD2 (6 bases). In germline, CDR1 is MRHNA, CDR2 SNTAGT. The CDR3 consists of 13 residues. V shed 6 bases and J shed 2 bases, with 9 bases lying between them. This CDR3 reads CASRGGLTDTQYF. The CDR3 DNA follows: TGTGCCAGCAGGGGGGGTCTCACAGATACGCAGTATTTT.

V and J are TRBV5-1 and TRBJ2-6; the D gene is possibly TRBD1 (6 bases). Trimming removed 0 bases from V and 4 bases from J, with 14 bases in between. The germline V gene encodes CDR1 SGHRS and CDR2 YFSETQ. The CDR3 has 17 residues. The CDR3 nucleotides are TGCGCCAGCAGCTTGGGGCCCTCGGGGACAGGGGCCAACGTCCTGACTTTC. This encodes CASSLGPSGTGANVLTF.

The genes are TRBV5-6 and TRBJ2-3, with unresolved D. The germline V and J ends were trimmed by 4 bases and 6 bases, with 21 bases remaining between them. Germline assignment: CDR1 SGHDT and CDR2 YYEEEE. The CDR3 is 16 amino acids. The DNA for the CDR3 is TGTGCCAGCAGCGCTTCAGCAAAGAGTTTCTTCGATACGCAGTATTTT. Amino acid sequence: CASSASAKSFFDTQYF.

The chain recombines TRBV11-3 with TRBJ2-2, with unresolved D. The CDR3 covers 13 residues. The V and J ends lost 1 base and 6 bases respectively, with 6 bases between them. The germline gives CDR1 SGHNT, CDR2 YENEEA. As DNA, the CDR3 is TGTGCCAGCAGCTTAGCTCTCGCCGGGGAGCTGTTTTTT. Amino acid sequence: CASSLALAGELFF.

This clone was seen a handful of times. The J gene is TRBJ2-7, the V gene TRBV7-3; D unresolved. Germline V gene data show CDR1 as SGHTA and CDR2 as FQGTGA. The CDR3 totals 13 residues. The germline V and J ends were trimmed by 3 bases and 3 bases, with 9 bases remaining between them. For the CDR3, the DNA is TGTGCCAGCAGCTTGGCAGGAATCTACGAGCAGTACTTC. It yields the protein CASSLAGIYEQYF.

This clone has just a few counts. This chain's CDR3 is CASSRVTGFEGNTIYF. In DNA form, the CDR3 reads TGTGCCAGCTCACGAGTGACGGGTTTTGAAGGCAACACCATATATTTT. The chain carries TRBV18 and TRBJ1-3; D is unresolved. The CDR3 spans 16 residues. Between the trimmed V and J ends, which lost 4 bases and 7 bases, there was a span of 20 bases. CDR1 KGHSH and CDR2 LQKENI come from the germline V gene.